Listed below are T cell receptor beta chains from one sample, sequenced in a study of cytomegalovirus exposure and HLA in healthy donors. The method was immunoSEQ multiplex PCR; TCRdb's version includes in-frame clones alone and lacks a portion of them. The data contain about 190,000 clones, 75% to 85% of them singletons. The sequencing sample was made of PBMCs. Receptor source: a woman in her late teens or twenties in good health and CMV-seropositive. Both conserved end residues are part of each CDR3. The D gene is left open where the match is weak. The size field is filled for only some rows; it gives once, few, many or a size class.

TRBD1 TRBJ2-6 TRBV6-4 NA CASSSGTGGSGANVLTF TGTGCCAGCAGTTCCGGGACAGGGGGCTCTGGGGCCAACGTCCTGACTTTC
TRBD1 TRBJ1-4 TRBV29-1 NA CSVNSGTGNEKLFF TGCAGCGTCAATTCCGGGACAGGGAATGAAAAACTGTTTTTT
NA TRBJ1-6 TRBV4-1 few CASSPPDRDNSPLHF TGCGCCAGCAGCCCGCCGGACAGAGATAATTCACCCCTCCACTTT
TRBD2 TRBJ2-3 TRBV7-2 NA CASSLLAGSTDTQYF TGTGCCAGCAGCTTACTAGCGGGGTCCACAGATACGCAGTATTTT
TRBD2 TRBJ2-1 TRBV7-3 NA CASSLQLSGGANEQFF TGTGCCAGCAGCCTCCAACTAAGCGGGGGGGCCAATGAGCAGTTCTTC
TRBD2 TRBJ2-7 TRBV4-1 NA CASTPRGVINEQYF TGCGCCAGCACGCCGCGGGGGGTAATCAACGAGCAGTACTTC
TRBD1 TRBJ2-7 TRBV27 NA CASSLRDSPSYEQYF TGTGCCAGCAGTTTGAGGGACAGCCCCTCCTACGAGCAGTACTTC
TRBD1 TRBJ2-2 TRBV18 once CASSLGQGFIGELFF TGTGCCAGCTCACTCGGACAGGGGTTTATCGGGGAGCTGTTTTTT
TRBD2 TRBJ2-5 TRBV2 NA CASSGVAGKNQETQYF TGTGCCAGCAGTGGGGTAGCGGGAAAAAACCAAGAGACCCAGTACTTC
NA TRBJ2-1 TRBV14 NA CASAALINEQFF TGTGCCAGCGCGGCATTGATCAATGAGCAGTTCTTC
TRBD1 TRBJ2-7 TRBV2 NA CASSARGGETSYEQYF TGTGCCAGCAGTGCCCGAGGGGGCGAGACCTCCTACGAGCAGTACTTC
TRBD1 TRBJ2-1 TRBV28 NA CASSFRGRVNGQFF TGTGCCAGCAGTTTTAGGGGGCGGGTCAATGGGCAGTTCTTC
TRBD2 TRBJ2-5 TRBV5-1 NA CASSLSGGAEETQYF TGCGCCAGCAGCCTAAGCGGGGGGGCGGAGGAGACCCAGTACTTC
NA TRBJ2-3 TRBV6-1 NA CASSPVRDTQYF TGTGCCAGCAGCCCCGTACGGGATACGCAGTATTTT
TRBD2 TRBJ2-1 TRBV2 NA CASSGGNEQFF TGTGCCAGCAGCGGGGGGAATGAGCAGTTCTTC
NA TRBJ2-7 TRBV6-5 few CASSYPGAYEQYF TGTGCCAGCAGTTACCCCGGGGCCTACGAGCAGTACTTC
NA TRBJ1-2 TRBV28 NA CASSLFREHTF TGTGCCAGCAGTTTATTCAGGGAACACACCTTC
NA TRBJ1-6 TRBV6-4 NA CASSAAANSPLHF TGTGCCAGCAGTGCGGCGGCTAATTCACCCCTCCACTTT
NA TRBJ2-7 TRBV7-9 NA CASSPGISSYEQYF TGTGCCAGCAGCCCAGGGATCTCAAGCTACGAGCAGTACTTC
TRBD2 TRBJ2-3 TRBV5-4 NA CASSNSPGLAGPDTDTQYF TGTGCCAGCAGCAACAGCCCGGGACTAGCGGGGCCCGACACAGATACGCAGTATTTT
NA TRBJ1-5 TRBV29-1 NA CSVGDRAGTAQHF TGCAGCGTTGGGGATCGCGCGGGCACGGCCCAGCATTTT
NA TRBJ1-1 TRBV10-3 NA CAISESPGSVGYTEAFF TGTGCCATCAGTGAGTCTCCAGGGTCCGTTGGGTACACTGAAGCTTTCTTT
NA TRBJ1-1 TRBV28 few CASSSENTEAFF TGTGCCAGCAGTTCAGAGAACACTGAAGCTTTCTTT
TRBD1 TRBJ2-3 TRBV30 NA CAYTSDRGHSTDTQYF TGTGCCTACACAAGCGACAGGGGACATAGCACAGATACGCAGTATTTT
TRBD1 TRBJ2-2 TRBV7-9 few CASSLGQRELFF TGTGCCAGCAGCCTGGGACAGAGGGAGCTGTTTTTT
NA TRBJ2-2 TRBV6-4 few CASSVGTHTGELFF TGTGCCAGCAGTGTCGGGACTCACACCGGGGAGCTGTTTTTT
TRBD2 TRBJ2-3 TRBV6-1 NA CASSEVLAGGPAQYF TGTGCCAGCAGTGAAGTACTAGCGGGGGGACCTGCGCAGTATTTT
TRBD2 TRBJ2-5 TRBV4-1 NA CASSPGGAWETQYF TGCGCCAGCAGCCCCGGGGGGGCCTGGGAGACCCAGTACTTC
TRBD1 TRBJ2-5 TRBV7-2 NA CASSSDRGRETQYF TGTGCCAGCAGCTCCGACAGGGGGCGGGAGACCCAGTACTTC
TRBD2 TRBJ2-5 TRBV18 once CASSTSGGTQETQYF TGTGCCAGCTCTACTAGCGGGGGGACCCAAGAGACCCAGTACTTC
NA TRBJ1-1 TRBV7-9 NA CASSPNPNTEAFF TGTGCCAGCAGCCCCAATCCGAACACTGAAGCTTTCTTT
TRBD2 TRBJ2-5 TRBV5-1 few CASSSRLAGGAETQYF TGCGCCAGCAGCTCAAGGCTAGCGGGCGGGGCAGAGACCCAGTACTTC
NA TRBJ1-3 TRBV6-5 NA CASSYPRLLGNTIYF TGTGCCAGCAGTTACCCCAGGTTGCTCGGAAACACCATATATTTT
TRBD1 TRBJ2-1 TRBV4-1 NA CASTPDREPYNEQFF TGCGCCAGCACCCCGGACAGGGAACCCTACAATGAGCAGTTCTTC
NA TRBJ1-2 TRBV9 NA CVGQDYGYTF TGTGTGGGACAAGACTATGGCTACACCTTC
TRBD1 TRBJ2-1 TRBV18 NA CASSGTANEQFF TGTGCCAGCTCAGGGACAGCTAATGAGCAGTTCTTC
TRBD1 TRBJ1-3 TRBV5-1 NA CASSSRTGDGNTIYF TGCGCCAGCAGCTCAAGGACAGGGGATGGAAACACCATATATTTT
NA TRBJ1-1 TRBV11-2 NA CANSLDQGGEAFF TGTGCCAACAGCTTAGACCAAGGGGGAGAAGCTTTCTTT
NA TRBJ1-6 TRBV11-2 once CASSLEGGRDNSPLHF TGTGCCAGCAGCTTAGAAGGTGGGAGAGATAATTCACCCCTCCACTTT
NA TRBJ2-5 TRBV4-2 NA CASSQDPGYQETQYF TGTGCCAGCAGCCAAGACCCGGGGTACCAAGAGACCCAGTACTTC
TRBD1 TRBJ1-1 TRBV5-4 once CASSSRLGQGVTEAFF TGTGCCAGCAGCTCCCGTCTAGGACAGGGGGTCACTGAAGCTTTCTTT
TRBD1 TRBJ1-1 TRBV7-9 NA CASSLSGGLYTEAFF TGTGCCAGCAGCTTGTCAGGGGGATTGTACACTGAAGCTTTCTTT
TRBD1 TRBJ2-6 TRBV28 once CASVRTGAFVSGANVLTF TGTGCCAGCGTAAGGACAGGGGCCTTCGTCTCTGGGGCCAACGTCCTGACTTTC
NA TRBJ2-3 TRBV18 NA CASSIGGFKDTQYF TGTGCCAGTTCAATAGGGGGATTTAAAGATACGCAGTATTTT
TRBD1 TRBJ1-5 TRBV2 NA CASSLTGMGQPQHF TGTGCCAGCAGCCTGACAGGGATGGGGCAGCCCCAGCATTTT
NA TRBJ2-1 TRBV18 NA CASSWTPGNEQFF TGTGCCAGCTCATGGACCCCAGGGAATGAGCAGTTCTTC
NA TRBJ1-1 TRBV7-3 NA CASSLGASNTEAFF TGTGCCAGCAGCTTGGGGGCTTCAAACACTGAAGCTTTCTTT
TRBD1 TRBJ1-2 TRBV30 NA CAWELGQGRYTF TGTGCCTGGGAGCTGGGACAGGGTCGCTACACCTTC
NA TRBJ1-1 TRBV7-9 NA CATARGGEAFF TGTGCTACCGCTCGTGGCGGAGAAGCTTTCTTT
NA TRBJ1-2 TRBV28 once CASTPTTGNYGYTF TGTGCCAGCACCCCGACAACAGGGAACTATGGCTACACCTTC
NA TRBJ2-2 TRBV5-4 few CASSLAYTGELFF TGTGCCAGCAGCTTGGCCTACACCGGGGAGCTGTTTTTT
NA TRBJ1-1 TRBV7-2 few CASIHTGNTEAFF TGTGCCAGCATACATACAGGGAACACTGAAGCTTTCTTT